What follows describes a single TCR beta chain. Its antigen is as yet unknown. Germline and junction disagree at one end, which may indicate a read error. This entry comes from a study of CD8+ T cells in alopecia areata. Study-wide results and caveats: Among the 100 top clones, expanded CD8+ clones, like scalp clonality, were significantly decreased by tofacitinib. Persistence during tofacitinib was seen for many expanded lesional clones in scalp and blood.

Reverse transcription of extracted RNA yielded cDNA, which provided the sequencing template. The repertoire was sequenced with immunoSEQ multiplex PCR; TCRdb's copy has only in-frame clones and lacks some. Among roughly 110,000 clones listed, less than 75% were seen once. This sample's treatment: oral pan-JAK inhibitor, 5-10 mg twice daily. The germline V gene has CDR1 MGHRA and CDR2 YSYEKL. The CDR3 is 15 residues long. The V gene is TRBV4-1, the J gene TRBJ1-1; D may be TRBD1 (6 bases). This TCR was recovered from a human donor with alopecia areata. Sequencing was performed on CD8+ T cells sorted from blood, taken at week 24, from a patient treated with tofacitinib. CDR3 coding DNA: TGCGCCGGCAGCCAAGAAAGAGGGGGGAACACTGAAGCTTTCTTT. Protein: CAGSQERGGNTEAFF.